This T cell receptor beta chain derives from a study of identical twins. The germline gives CDR1 SGHDT, CDR2 YYEEEE. Trimming took off 3 bases at V and 1 base at J, with 16 bases between the two ends. The CDR3 is made up of 16 amino acids. Only a few counts were recorded for this clonotype. Each CDR3 protein gets one entry after TCRdb re-called the 5' RACE reads with MiXCR. This sample carries 1.5 million to 2 million distinct CDR3 sequences, less than 40% of them seen once, and the ten largest clones take about 0.3%. This chain connects TRBV5-6 to TRBJ1-2, with a possible D match to TRBD1 (6 bases). This clonotype originated in a newborn girl in good health. The specimen sequenced was cord blood. The CDR3 loop reads CASSSIDRYLNYGYTF. The DNA of the CDR3 is TGTGCCAGCAGCTCGATAGACAGGTACCTTAACTATGGCTACACCTTC.